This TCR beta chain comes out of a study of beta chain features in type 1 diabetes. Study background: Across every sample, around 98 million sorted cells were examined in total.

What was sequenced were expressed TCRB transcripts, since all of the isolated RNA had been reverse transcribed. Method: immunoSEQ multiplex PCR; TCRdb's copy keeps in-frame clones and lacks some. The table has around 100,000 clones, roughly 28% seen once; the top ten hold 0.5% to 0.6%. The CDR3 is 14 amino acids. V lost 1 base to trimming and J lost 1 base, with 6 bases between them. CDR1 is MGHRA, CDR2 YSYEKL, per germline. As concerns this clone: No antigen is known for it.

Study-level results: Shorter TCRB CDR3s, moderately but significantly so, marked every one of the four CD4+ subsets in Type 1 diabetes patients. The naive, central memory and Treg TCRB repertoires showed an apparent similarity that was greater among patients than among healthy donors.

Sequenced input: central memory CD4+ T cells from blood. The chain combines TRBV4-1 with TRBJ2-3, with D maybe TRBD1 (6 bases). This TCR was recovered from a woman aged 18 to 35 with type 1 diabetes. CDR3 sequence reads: CASSQAGGTDTQYF. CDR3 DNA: TGCGCCAGCAGCCAAGCAGGGGGCACAGATACGCAGTATTTT.